The clone carrying this T cell receptor beta chain was picked up a small number of times. No antigen is known for it. This record comes from a study of identical twins. MiXCR, applied by TCRdb to the 5' RACE reads, yields one record per CDR3 protein. The table has roughly 1.6 million distinct CDR3 sequences, about 32% seen once. Study observations and caveats: Clonotypes of the beta chain that were abundant in cord blood carried fewer insertions (memory repertoires showed none).

Germline V gives CDR1 DFQATT, CDR2 SNEGSKA (reference sequence). Trimming stripped 7 bases from V and 0 bases from J, with 21 bases between. This CDR3 has 16 residues. Sequencing input: cord blood. The receptor's source is a newborn girl in good health. The chain uses TRBV20-1 and TRBJ2-5; weak D call: TRBD1 (5 bases). CDR3 nucleotides: TGCAGTGTTGGGTTGGGTTGGACAAGAGACCAAGAGACCCAGTACTTC. Its translation is CSVGLGWTRDQETQYF.